This entry lists 12 T cell receptor beta chains sequenced from one sample in a study of naive and memory T cell subsets. Both TRBC1 and TRBC2 were covered by a beta constant-region primer of two equimolar oligonucleotides. TCRdb ran MiXCR on the UMI-ligation and nested PCR reads and lists one entry per CDR3 protein. The repertoire consists of tens of thousands of distinct CDR3 sequences, with roughly 14% occurring once and the leading ten covering 0.7% to 0.95%. The sequencing input was central memory CD4+ T cells from blood. These receptors originate from a human donor in good health.

In this sample, this clonotype turned up many times. The CDR3 reads CASSRGGEGETQYF. CDR3 in DNA: TGTGCCAGCAGTCGGGGAGGGGAGGGGGAGACCCAGTACTTC. The V call is TRBV6-5, the J call TRBJ2-5; 7 nucleotides match TRBD2. The V and J ends lost 5 bases and 5 bases, in that order; junction bases with no gene match: 8. CDR1 and CDR2 from the germline V gene are MNHEY and SVGAGI. The CDR3 runs 14 residues.

This clonotype was observed a few times. The chain joins TRBV6-2 or TRBV6-3 to TRBJ2-2; no firm D call. CDR1 and CDR2 (germline): MNHEY, SVGEGT. The CDR3 sequence is 14 residues long. The V gene lost 7 bases and the J gene lost 5 bases, with 14 bases spanning the gap. The CDR3 loop reads CASTPGARTGELFF. As DNA, the CDR3 is TGTGCCAGCACCCCAGGTGCGCGGACCGGGGAGCTGTTTTTT.

A few counts support this clonotype. This chain connects TRBV9 to TRBJ2-4; no clear D. The CDR3 has 16 amino acids. Germline V lookup: CDR1 SGDLS, CDR2 YYNGEE. The V and J ends lost 6 bases and 2 bases respectively, with 18 bases between them. The CDR3 DNA reads as TGTGCCAGCAATATGATTCGGAACGATACCAAAAACATTCAGTACTTC. Its translation: CASNMIRNDTKNIQYF.

V gene TRBV10-3 combines with J gene TRBJ2-7; TRBD2 matches at 7 bases. The length of the CDR3 is 15 residues. J was trimmed by 1 base and V by 3 bases; bases with no gene match: 6. Germline values: CDR1 ENHRY, CDR2 SYGVKD. The CDR3 reads CAISENERGSYEQYF. The CDR3 DNA sequence: TGTGCCATCAGTGAAAATGAGCGGGGTTCCTACGAGCAGTACTTC.

About this clonotype: A clone one base away is much larger, so this may be a read error. The chain joins TRBV27 to TRBJ1-2, with TRBD1 as a possible D gene (5 bases). The CDR3 length is 13 residues. The germline V gene encodes CDR1 MNHEY and CDR2 SMNVEV (reference sequence). The V end lost 2 bases, the J end lost 8 bases, and 12 bases lay between the germline ends. CDR3 DNA: TGTGCCAGCAGTTTAGAAGGGGCAGGAGGCTACACCTTC. Its translation is CASSLEGAGGYTF.

A few counts support this clonotype. This chain connects TRBV20-1 to TRBJ2-7; 8 bases are a match to TRBD1. The V gene's germline CDR1 is DFQATT and CDR2 SNEGSKA (reference sequence). This CDR3 has 12 residues. V lost 3 bases and J lost 5; bases outside the gene matches: 3. CDR3 loop: CSARVDRDEQYF. The CDR3 DNA follows: TGCAGTGCTAGGGTGGACAGGGACGAGCAGTACTTC.

This clonotype came up a few times. The rearrangement links TRBV28 to TRBJ2-7; TRBD1 might be the D (6 bases). Trimming cost V 3 bases and J 2 bases, with 14 bases left between them. The germline gives CDR1 MDHEN, CDR2 SYDVKM. CDR3 length: 15 amino acids. CDR3 sequence (DNA): TGTGCCAGCAGTTTTTTGGGCAGGGGCACCTACGAGCAGTACTTC. Encoded protein: CASSFLGRGTYEQYF.

The table lists this clonotype with many counts. This chain joins TRBV5-1 and TRBJ2-1; D is unresolved. The ends were cut back, 7 bases at V and 2 bases at J, with 16 bases in the middle. From germline, CDR1 is SGHRS and CDR2 YFSETQ. The CDR3 runs 15 residues. The CDR3 nucleotides are TGCGCCAGCGCGTTAGGTACAGCCGCCTACAATGAGCAGTTCTTC. This translates into CASALGTAAYNEQFF.

This clonotype has only a few counts. CDR3 loop: CASSTGQENTGELFF. The CDR3, as DNA: TGCGCCAGCAGTACGGGACAGGAGAACACCGGGGAGCTGTTTTTT. V is TRBV5-1 and J is TRBJ2-2; 8 bases are shared with TRBD1. Germline V gene sequence: CDR1 SGHRS, CDR2 YFSETQ. This CDR3 comprises 15 residues. J was trimmed by 1 base and V by 5 bases; bases with no gene match: 4.

The chain links TRBV7-9 to TRBJ2-1; 8 nucleotides align to TRBD1. There are 16 residues in the CDR3. CDR1 is SEHNR and CDR2 is FQNEAQ in the germline V gene (reference sequence). With 3 bases clipped from V and 5 bases from J, the junction kept 9 bases outside the gene matches. CDR3 nucleotides: TGTGCCAGCAGCTTGGACAGGGCTAGCGAAAACAATGAGCAGTTCTTC. This translates into CASSLDRASENNEQFF.

The rearrangement uses TRBV9 and TRBJ1-1; D not certain. Trimming pared 0 bases from V and 1 base from J, leaving 13 bases between. Germline loops: CDR1 SGDLS, CDR2 YYNGEE. The CDR3 has 16 amino acids. In DNA form, the CDR3 reads TGTGCCAGCAGCGTAGGGACGGGATTAGGGAACACTGAAGCTTTCTTT. Encoded protein: CASSVGTGLGNTEAFF.

This clonotype showed up just a few times. This chain uses TRBV20-1 with TRBJ2-7; the D is unclear. The length of the CDR3 is 13 residues. Germline V gene data show CDR1 as DFQATT and CDR2 as SNEGSKA (reference sequence). The V end lost 5 bases, the J end lost 1 base, and 12 bases lay between the germline ends. In DNA form, the CDR3 reads TGCAGTGCTCCAAGCCGGGTTTCCTACGAGCAGTACTTC. Its translation: CSAPSRVSYEQYF.